This T cell receptor (beta chain) came from a study of siplizumab effects on memory and regulatory T cells. Findings and caveats of the study: The suppressive capacity of proliferating Tregs from siplizumab cultures remained unconfirmed. Naive T cells, seemingly more diverse than memory cells, seemed major alloresponse contributors.

With regard to this clone: What it recognizes is unknown.

Method: immunoSEQ multiplex PCR; TCRdb's copy keeps in-frame clones and lacks some. The sample has more than 50,000 clones, about 92% seen once. The CDR3 consists of 14 residues. CDR1 and CDR2 from the germline V gene are SNHLY and FYNNEI. Trimming took 8 bases from V and 0 from J; bases not matched to a gene: 4. Sequenced sample: CD8+ T cells sorted from blood. The clonotype originates from a human donor in good health. V usage is TRBV2 and J usage is TRBJ2-7; TRBD1 aligns across 10 bases. Written as DNA, the CDR3 is TGTGCCAGCCTGGGACAGGGGAGCTCCTACGAGCAGTACTTC. Translating it yields CASLGQGSSYEQYF.